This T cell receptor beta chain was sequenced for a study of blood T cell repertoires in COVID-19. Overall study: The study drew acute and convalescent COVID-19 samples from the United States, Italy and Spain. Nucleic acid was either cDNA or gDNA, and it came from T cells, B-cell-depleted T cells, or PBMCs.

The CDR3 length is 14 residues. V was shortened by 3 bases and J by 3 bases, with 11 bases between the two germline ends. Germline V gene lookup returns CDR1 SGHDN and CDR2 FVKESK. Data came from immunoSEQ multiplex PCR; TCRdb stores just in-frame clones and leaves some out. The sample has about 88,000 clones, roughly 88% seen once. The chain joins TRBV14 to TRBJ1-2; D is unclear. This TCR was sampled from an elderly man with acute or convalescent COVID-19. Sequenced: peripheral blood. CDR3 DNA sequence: TGTGCCAGCAGCCAGCGGCCCGGGGACTATGGCTACACCTTC. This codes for CASSQRPGDYGYTF.